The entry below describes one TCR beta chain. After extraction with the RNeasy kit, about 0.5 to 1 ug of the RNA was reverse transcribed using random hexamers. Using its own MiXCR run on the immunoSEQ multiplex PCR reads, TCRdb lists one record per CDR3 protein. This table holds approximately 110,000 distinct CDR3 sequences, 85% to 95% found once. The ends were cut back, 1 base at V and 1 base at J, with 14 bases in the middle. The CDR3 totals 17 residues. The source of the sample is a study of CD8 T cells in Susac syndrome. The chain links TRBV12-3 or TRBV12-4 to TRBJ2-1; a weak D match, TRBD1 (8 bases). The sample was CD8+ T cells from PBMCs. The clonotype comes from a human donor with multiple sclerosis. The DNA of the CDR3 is TGTGCCAGCAGTTTAGGCGGACAGGGAGGGTCCTACAATGAGCAGTTCTTC. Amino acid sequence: CASSLGGQGGSYNEQFF.